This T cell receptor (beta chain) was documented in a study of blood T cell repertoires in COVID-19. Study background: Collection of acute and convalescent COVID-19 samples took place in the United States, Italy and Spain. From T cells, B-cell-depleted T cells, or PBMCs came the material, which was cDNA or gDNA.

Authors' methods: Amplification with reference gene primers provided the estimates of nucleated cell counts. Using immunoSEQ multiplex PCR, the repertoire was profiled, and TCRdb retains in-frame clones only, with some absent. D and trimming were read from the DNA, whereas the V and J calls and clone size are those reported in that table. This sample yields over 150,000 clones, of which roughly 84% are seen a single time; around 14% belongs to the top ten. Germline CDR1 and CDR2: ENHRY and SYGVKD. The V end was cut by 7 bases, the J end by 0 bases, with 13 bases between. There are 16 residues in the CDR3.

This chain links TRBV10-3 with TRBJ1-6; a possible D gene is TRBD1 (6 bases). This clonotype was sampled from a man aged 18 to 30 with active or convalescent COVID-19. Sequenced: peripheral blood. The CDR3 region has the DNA TGTGCCATCAAGGCCGGGACAAGCTCCTATAATTCACCCCTCCACTTT. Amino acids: CAIKAGTSSYNSPLHF.